Below, one T cell receptor beta chain is given with its context. The data derive from a study of blood T cell repertoires in COVID-19. Trimming pared 4 bases from V and 0 bases from J, leaving 6 bases between. CDR3 length: 13 residues. Germline loops: CDR1 MNHEY, CDR2 SVGAGI. Some clones are missing from TCRdb's copy, which holds only in-frame ones; the method was immunoSEQ multiplex PCR. The sample shows approximately 290,000 clones, around 89% of them seen only once. The specimen was peripheral blood. The chain links TRBV6-5 to TRBJ1-1; no reliable D call. This receptor was identified in a man younger than 40 with acute or convalescent COVID-19. CDR3 sequence (DNA): TGTGCCAGCAGTTTTATCGTGAACACTGAAGCTTTCTTT. This translates into CASSFIVNTEAFF.